The count of the clone carrying this T cell receptor (beta chain) is one. This record belongs to a study of shared T cell receptors in the human thymus. The CDR3 spans 16 residues. With 0 bases clipped from V and 6 bases from J, the junction kept 8 bases outside the gene matches. The V gene's germline CDR1 is LGHNA and CDR2 YSLEER. Data came from immunoSEQ multiplex PCR; TCRdb stores just in-frame clones and leaves some out. The sample contains hundreds of thousands of clones, approximately 90% of which appear only once. A further study also used this sample, focusing on human thymus T cells. Per that study: Thymic and blood repertoires seemed to show skewed V and J gene use.

Sample: thymocytes. The receptor comes from a boy in the first two years of life with a congenital heart defect. The chain uses TRBV4-3 and TRBJ2-1; 7 bases match TRBD2. CDR3 DNA sequence: TGCGCCAGCAGCCAAGAGGCCGCGGGAGCTGGCAATGAGCAGTTCTTC. Translating gives CASSQEAAGAGNEQFF.